The sequence of this TCR beta chain was determined in a study of blood T cell repertoires in COVID-19. Profiled with immunoSEQ multiplex PCR; TCRdb holds only in-frame clones, not every one. The sample shows a few hundred thousand clones, less than 90% of them seen only once. The CDR3 has 14 amino acids. Germline lookup yields CDR1 SNHLY and CDR2 FYNNEI. V was clipped by 5 bases and J by 6 bases; unmatched bases: 6. The receptor was derived from a woman aged 45-65 years who had recovered from COVID-19. The sequencing input was PBMCs or T cells enriched from blood (not recorded which). J is TRBJ1-1 and V is TRBV2, with 10 positions matching TRBD1. The CDR3 here is CASSRTGGAAEAFF. The CDR3 bases are TGTGCCAGCAGTAGGACAGGGGGGGCAGCTGAAGCTTTCTTT.